The 25 T cell receptor beta chains listed next were all sequenced from one sample in a study of T cell repertoires in cytomegalovirus infection. TCRdb re-analysed the reads in MiXCR, keeping a single row per CDR3 protein. The table includes around 130,000 distinct CDR3 sequences, approximately 9.2% detected once. The sequencing input was PBMCs. Receptors were obtained from a human donor in good health (CMV status not recorded). Some clones in this sample may be carry-over from other donors' samples.

The table lists this clonotype with a few counts. V and J are TRBV7-2 and TRBJ2-3; no firm D call. The CDR3 sequence is 15 residues long. Trimming removed 1 base at V and 2 bases at J, with 10 bases between. CDR1 and CDR2 (germline): SGHTA, FQGNSA. CDR3 residues: CASSLGGPYTDTQYF. The DNA of the CDR3 is TGTGCCAGCAGCTTAGGTGGGCCCTACACAGATACGCAGTATTTT. The full variable domain, with the rest looked up from reference TRBV7-2 and TRBJ2-3, is GAGVSQSPSNKVTEKGKDVELRCDPISGHTALYWYRQSLGQGLEFLIYFQGNSAPDKSGLPSDRFSAERTGGSVSTLTIQRTQQEDSAVYLCASSLGGPYTDTQYFGPGTRLTVL.

The gene calls are TRBV6-2 or TRBV6-3 and TRBJ2-1, with 12 bases matching TRBD2. The CDR3 has 16 amino acids. Unmatched junction bases numbered 6, after V lost 4 bases and J lost 5 bases. The V gene's germline CDR1 is MNHEY and CDR2 SVGEGT. The CDR3 sequence: CASSSARTSGDNEQFF. The CDR3, as DNA: TGTGCCAGCAGTTCCGCTCGGACTAGCGGGGACAATGAGCAGTTCTTC.

The rearrangement uses TRBV20-1 and TRBJ2-2; D may be TRBD2 (5 bases). Germline V gene data show CDR1 as DFQATT and CDR2 as SNEGSKA (reference sequence). This CDR3 comprises 13 residues. The DNA for the CDR3 is TGCAGCCCTCGGGAACCCAACACCGGGGAGCTGTTTTTT. Amino acid sequence: CSPREPNTGELFF.

This clonotype has a count of ten or more. The CDR3 loop is CASSHLRDSQETQYF. The DNA of the CDR3 is TGTGCCAGCAGCCACCTCCGGGACAGCCAAGAGACCCAGTACTTC. The chain uses TRBV7-9 and TRBJ2-5; 7 nucleotides line up with TRBD1. The CDR3 spans 15 residues. Germline CDR1 is SEHNR and CDR2 is FQNEAQ (reference sequence). The trim removed 5 bases at V and 1 base at J, leaving 7 bases unmatched.

The rearrangement uses TRBV6-2 or TRBV6-3 and TRBJ2-5, with D perhaps given as TRBD1 or TRBD2 (7 bases each). Germline CDR1 is MNHEY and CDR2 is SVGEGT. CDR3 length: 14 amino acids. The V and J ends lost 4 bases and 5 bases respectively, with 14 bases between them. CDR3 loop: CASSFRGGRETQYF. Here the CDR3 DNA reads TGTGCCAGCAGTTTCAGGGGGGGCCGGGAGACCCAGTACTTC.

This clonotype was recorded many times. The rearrangement joins TRBV12-3 or TRBV12-4 to TRBJ2-3, with 10 bases that match TRBD2. V shed 6 bases, J shed 6 bases, and the junction held 15 bases outside the gene matches. The CDR3 extends over 17 amino acids. Written as DNA, the CDR3 is TGTGCCAGCAGCCCCTGGAGCGGGGGGGCGATTTTGGATACGCAGTATTTT. Its protein product is CASSPWSGGAILDTQYF.

This clonotype was observed at least ten times. The chain couples TRBV5-1 to TRBJ2-7; TRBD2 aligns across 12 bases. With V trimmed by 2 bases and J by 4 bases, 13 bases remained unmatched. The CDR3 consists of 18 residues. CDR1 and CDR2 from the germline V gene are SGHRS and YFSETQ. The CDR3 loop is CASSFARLAGENLYEQYF. DNA for the CDR3: TGCGCCAGCAGCTTCGCCAGACTAGCGGGGGAGAACCTTTACGAGCAGTACTTC.

For this clonotype: A much larger clone differs from this one at a single base, so this may be a read error. The J gene is TRBJ2-7, the V gene TRBV20-1; 8 bases are a match to TRBD1. Germline CDR1 DFQATT, CDR2 SNEGSKA (reference sequence). The CDR3 length is 13 residues. CDR3 sequence (DNA): TGCAGTGCTAGATACAGGGGGTGGGTCGAGCGGTACTTC. It yields the protein CSARYRGWVERYF.

This clonotype has more than one count but fewer than ten. The J gene is TRBJ2-7, the V gene TRBV25-1; TRBD1 agrees at 8 bases. Germline-derived CDR1 and CDR2 are MGHDK and SYGVNS. Trimming took 5 bases from V and 2 from J; bases not matched to a gene: 5. The CDR3 is 14 amino acids. CDR3 DNA sequence: TGTGCCAGCAGTCGGACAGGGCTGACCTACGAGCAGTACTTC. This gives the protein CASSRTGLTYEQYF.

The chain is built from TRBV5-6 and TRBJ1-1; no definite D call. Germline CDR1 and CDR2: SGHDT and YYEEEE. V lost 4 bases and J 8 bases, leaving 15 bases between the germline ends. This CDR3 contains 13 residues. CDR3 in amino acids: CASSPSRTGEAFF. The CDR3 DNA is TGTGCCAGCAGCCCTTCCCGGACCGGAGAAGCTTTCTTT.

This clonotype was picked up many times. The J gene is TRBJ1-1, the V gene TRBV12-3 or TRBV12-4, with D perhaps matching TRBD1 (6 bases). The CDR3 consists of 14 residues. With 4 bases removed from V and 3 bases from J, the gap between germline ends came to 12 bases. The CDR3 nucleotides are TGTGCCAGCAGTTGGGGGGCGTTGGACACTGAAGCTTTCTTT. It encodes CASSWGALDTEAFF.

In this sample, this clonotype turned up many times. The chain has TRBV7-7 and TRBJ2-3; TRBD2 aligns across 9 bases. CDR1 and CDR2 (germline): SSHAT, FNYEAQ (reference sequence). The CDR3 has 14 residues. Trimming took 1 base from V and 6 from J; bases not matched to a gene: 2. The CDR3 is CASSLGLAADTQYF. Here the CDR3 DNA reads TGTGCCAGCAGCTTAGGACTAGCGGCGGATACGCAGTATTTT.

This clonotype has a handful of counts. The chain recombines TRBV3-1 with TRBJ2-1; the D gene is possibly TRBD2 (6 bases). Germline-derived CDR1 and CDR2 are LGHDT and YNNKEL (reference sequence). The CDR3 length is 17 residues. Trimming cost V 0 bases and J 2 bases, with 14 bases left between them. The CDR3 nucleotides read TGTGCCAGCAGCCAAGACCCCGGGGGTCCCCCCTACAATGAGCAGTTCTTC. Translated, it gives CASSQDPGGPPYNEQFF.

This clonotype was counted at least ten times. The chain carries TRBV20-1 and TRBJ2-7; the D gene is possibly TRBD1 (6 bases). Trimming left V 3 bases short and J 4 bases short, with 10 bases between. Germline CDR1 DFQATT, CDR2 SNEGSKA (reference sequence). This CDR3 contains 12 residues. The CDR3 coding sequence is TGCAGTGCTAGGGGGGCAGTGTACGAGCAGTACTTC. It yields the protein CSARGAVYEQYF.

In this sample, this clonotype turned up many times. V usage is TRBV19 and J usage is TRBJ2-7; no reliable D call. Germline V gives CDR1 LNHDA, CDR2 SQIVND (reference sequence). V was pared by 6 bases and J by 3 bases, with 15 bases between. CDR3 length: 14 residues. CDR3 protein: CASSSQGQIYEQYF. CDR3 in DNA: TGTGCCAGTAGCAGCCAAGGGCAAATCTACGAGCAGTACTTC.

This clonotype was seen many times. The gene calls are TRBV28 and TRBJ2-3, with TRBD1 identical over 9 bases. This CDR3 has 13 amino acids. Germline V gene data show CDR1 as MDHEN and CDR2 as SYDVKM. V was clipped by 10 bases and J by 7 bases; unmatched bases: 9. The CDR3 DNA sequence: TGTGCCATACACGGGGACAGGGCCTATACGCAGTATTTT. This translates into CAIHGDRAYTQYF.

This sequence joins TRBV20-1 and TRBJ2-1; D could derive from TRBD1 or TRBD2 (5 bases each). The V and J ends lost 7 bases and 6 bases respectively, with 19 bases between them. There are 14 residues in the CDR3. Germline loops: CDR1 DFQATT, CDR2 SNEGSKA (reference sequence). CDR3 bases: TGCAGTGGATCAGGGAGTGGAGCTGGCAATGAGCAGTTCTTC. Its protein product is CSGSGSGAGNEQFF.

This clonotype was seen many times. J is TRBJ2-1 and V is TRBV7-6; a possible D gene is TRBD1 (5 bases). This CDR3 has 17 amino acids. Trimming removed 4 bases from V and 0 bases from J, with 16 bases in between. CDR1 and CDR2 from the germline V gene are SGHVS and FNYEAQ. CDR3 protein: CASSSTPGLSSYNEQFF. The CDR3 nucleotides read TGTGCCAGCAGCTCAACCCCAGGGTTATCCTCCTACAATGAGCAGTTCTTC.

This clonotype has a count of ten or more. This chain uses TRBV28 with TRBJ1-1; 7 bases are shared with TRBD1. The germline gives CDR1 MDHEN, CDR2 SYDVKM. The CDR3 is 13 residues long. The ends lost 5 bases at V and 7 bases at J; junction bases unmatched: 7. The CDR3 sequence is CASSLQGVGEAFF. The CDR3 coding sequence is TGTGCCAGCAGTCTCCAGGGGGTCGGTGAAGCTTTCTTT.

The sample holds many counts of this clonotype. This chain uses TRBV9 with TRBJ2-3; D is possibly TRBD2 (7 bases). The CDR3 contains 14 residues. Trimming removed 7 bases from V and 4 bases from J, with 16 bases in between. The germline gives CDR1 SGDLS, CDR2 YYNGEE. CDR3 bases: TGTGCCAGCGCAGGGAGGGGGAGATCAGATACGCAGTATTTT. It is translated as CASAGRGRSDTQYF.

V is TRBV7-6 and J is TRBJ1-1; D call uncertain. The CDR3 spans 15 residues. Per the germline V gene, CDR1 is SGHVS and CDR2 is FNYEAQ. Trimming stripped 1 base from V and 0 bases from J, with 9 bases between. For the CDR3, the DNA is TGTGCCAGCAGCTTAGACGGACTGATGAACACTGAAGCTTTCTTT. Translated: CASSLDGLMNTEAFF.

The CDR3 DNA is TGTGCCAGCAGTGATGGAGGCCAAAGCGGTCGAATACTGAAAGCTTTCTTT. As protein: CASSDGGQSGRILKAFF. The J gene is TRBJ1-1, the V gene TRBV25-1; D not resolved. Trimming cost V 3 bases and J 9 bases, with 26 bases left between them. Germline V gene lookup returns CDR1 MGHDK and CDR2 SYGVNS. The CDR3 runs to 17 residues. Drawing the rest from reference TRBV25-1 and TRBJ1-1, the complete variable domain is EADIYQTPRYLVIGTGKKITLECSQTMGHDKMYWYQQDPGMELHLIHYSYGVNSTEKGDLSSESTVSRIRTEHFPLTLESARPSHTSQYLCASSDGGQSGRILKAFFGQGTRLTVV.

The rearrangement links TRBV2 to TRBJ2-5; D not resolved. Per germline, CDR1 SNHLY and CDR2 FYNNEI. The CDR3 has 13 residues. V was shortened by 4 bases and J by 5 bases, with 11 bases between the two germline ends. CDR3 DNA sequence: TGTGCCAGCAGTGTTTTAAGGAGCGAGACCCAGTACTTC. Protein product: CASSVLRSETQYF.

CDR3 DNA sequence: TGTGCCAGCAGCTTCGACCAGGGGATCAGCAACGAGCAGTACTTC. Its translation is CASSFDQGISNEQYF. The gene calls are TRBV5-4 and TRBJ2-7; perhaps TRBD1 as D (6 bases). Looked up from germline, CDR1 is SGHNT and CDR2 is YYREEE (reference sequence). CDR3 length: 15 amino acids. Deletions cut 2 bases from V and 5 bases from J, with 17 bases between. The full variable domain, with the rest looked up from reference TRBV5-4 and TRBJ2-7, is ETGVTQSPTHLIKTRGQQVTLRCSSQSGHNTVSWYQQALGQGPQFIFQYYREEENGRGNFPPRFSGLQFPNYSSELNVNALELDDSALYLCASSFDQGISNEQYFGPGTRLTVT.

This clonotype was picked up many times. The chain has TRBV24-1 and TRBJ2-2; D is undetermined. Germline V CDR1 and CDR2: KGHDR, SFDVKD. The CDR3 extends over 12 amino acids. V was clipped by 9 bases and J by 3 bases, with 7 bases between them. The chain's CDR3 is CATRGDTGELFF. The DNA of the CDR3 is TGTGCCACCCGCGGCGACACCGGGGAGCTGTTTTTT.